This TCR beta chain was sequenced during a study of Graves' ophthalmopathy and Graves' hyperthyroidism. Study observations and caveats: Ophthalmopathy progression was predicted by the model at about 70% sensitivity and 72.22% specificity. In blood, most expanded thyroid clonotypes above 0.001 frequency were also detected.

Of note for this clonotype: The antigen remains undetermined.

Germline CDR1 SGHTA, CDR2 FQGNSA. The trim removed 1 base at V and 8 bases at J, leaving 6 bases unmatched. This CDR3 contains 15 residues. As the template, RNA transcripts were used to amplify TCR beta CDR3 regions. HTBI primers primed a first-round RT-PCR, and a second-round multiplex PCR followed. One entry per CDR3 protein, called by TCRdb with MiXCR from the multiplex PCR reads. This sample has about 590,000 distinct CDR3 sequences, with less than 45% found just once. Material: peripheral blood or thyroid tissue (not recorded which). This TCR came from an adult man with Graves' hyperthyroidism. V gene TRBV7-2 combines with J gene TRBJ1-4; 8 nucleotides line up with TRBD1. The DNA of the CDR3 is TGTGCCAGCAGCTTAGGCTACAGGGGGGGCGAAAAACTGTTTTTT. Translating gives CASSLGYRGGEKLFF.